These T cell receptor beta chains were read from a single sample in a study of blood T cell repertoires in COVID-19. Here immunoSEQ multiplex PCR was the method, and the copy in TCRdb shows in-frame clones only, minus some. The data hold fewer than 120,000 clones, with approximately 90% observed a single time. The sequencing sample was made of peripheral blood. These receptors were taken from a human donor in a cohort sampled during active COVID-19. Both conserved end residues are part of each CDR3. A D gene is named only where the DNA matches it firmly. Size is stated for part of the rows, as once, few or many counts, or as a class when the clone is expanded.

J gene: TRBJ1-3
D gene: TRBD1
clone size: once
V gene: TRBV30
CDR3 DNA: TGTGCCTGGAGTGGGGGACAGGGGAGCTCTGGAAACACCATATATTTT
CDR3 protein: CAWSGGQGSSGNTIYF

J gene: TRBJ1-2
D gene: .
clone size: .
V gene: TRBV3-1/TRBV3-2
CDR3 DNA: TGTGCCAGCAGCCATGGCCAGGGGTTTGGCTACACCTTC
CDR3 protein: CASSHGQGFGYTF

J gene: TRBJ2-5
D gene: .
clone size: .
V gene: TRBV6-5
CDR3 DNA: TGTGCCAGCTCAGGGTTGCTAACTCGATTTGGGACCCAGTACTTC
CDR3 protein: CASSGLLTRFGTQYF

J gene: TRBJ1-3
D gene: .
clone size: .
V gene: TRBV3-1/TRBV3-2
CDR3 DNA: TGTGCCAGCAGCCAAGTTATGGCAGGGGTGAAGGCTGGAAACACCATATATTTT
CDR3 protein: CASSQVMAGVKAGNTIYF

J gene: TRBJ1-1
D gene: .
clone size: .
V gene: TRBV4-1
CDR3 DNA: TGCGCCAGCAGCCACCCGGACGGCACACGGGGAACTGAAGCTTTCTTT
CDR3 protein: CASSHPDGTRGTEAFF

J gene: TRBJ1-1
D gene: TRBD1
clone size: once
V gene: TRBV7-2
CDR3 DNA: TGTGCCAGCAGCGCTACAGGGGGCGGCTTTGAAGCTTTCTTT
CDR3 protein: CASSATGGGFEAFF

J gene: TRBJ1-1
D gene: TRBD1
clone size: .
V gene: TRBV2
CDR3 DNA: TGTGCCAGCAGCCGGGACAGGGAAAGCACTGAAGCTTTCTTT
CDR3 protein: CASSRDRESTEAFF

J gene: TRBJ2-7
D gene: TRBD2
clone size: .
V gene: TRBV4-3
CDR3 DNA: TGCGCCAGCGAGCTAGCGGGGCGAACCTACGAGCAGTACTTC
CDR3 protein: CASELAGRTYEQYF

J gene: TRBJ2-1
D gene: TRBD2
clone size: .
V gene: TRBV7-9
CDR3 DNA: TGTGCCAGCACCCTAAGCGGGAGCCATGGGAATGAGCAGTTCTTC
CDR3 protein: CASTLSGSHGNEQFF

J gene: TRBJ2-2
D gene: .
clone size: once
V gene: TRBV9
CDR3 DNA: TGTGCCAGCAGCCCCCCTGCAGCGGAGAACACCGGGGAGCTGTTTTTT
CDR3 protein: CASSPPAAENTGELFF

J gene: TRBJ2-5
D gene: TRBD1
clone size: once
V gene: TRBV29-1
CDR3 DNA: TGCAGCGTTGAAGGGGCAGGGGGCGAGACCCAGTACTTC
CDR3 protein: CSVEGAGGETQYF

J gene: TRBJ2-7
D gene: TRBD1
clone size: .
V gene: TRBV11-2
CDR3 DNA: TGTGCCAGCAGGACGGGGACAGGGGGCTTCTACGAGCAGTACTTC
CDR3 protein: CASRTGTGGFYEQYF

J gene: TRBJ1-2
D gene: TRBD1
clone size: .
V gene: TRBV6-2/TRBV6-3
CDR3 DNA: TGTGCCAGCAGTTACCGACCGGCCCGAGACAGGGCGTATGGCTACACCTTC
CDR3 protein: CASSYRPARDRAYGYTF

J gene: TRBJ1-2
D gene: .
clone size: .
V gene: TRBV25-1
CDR3 DNA: TGTGCCAGCAGTGTCGGGGGGAGCTATGGCTACACCTTC
CDR3 protein: CASSVGGSYGYTF

J gene: TRBJ2-1
D gene: TRBD2
clone size: .
V gene: TRBV5-6
CDR3 DNA: TGTGCCAGCAGCTTGCTTACTAGCGGGAGGGATTACAATGAGCAGTTCTTC
CDR3 protein: CASSLLTSGRDYNEQFF

J gene: TRBJ2-1
D gene: .
clone size: .
V gene: TRBV2
CDR3 DNA: TGTGCCAGCAGTGTCCAGACTAGCTCCTACAATGAGCAGTTCTTC
CDR3 protein: CASSVQTSSYNEQFF

J gene: TRBJ2-1
D gene: TRBD2
clone size: .
V gene: TRBV10-3
CDR3 DNA: TGTGCCATCAGTGACCAACTGGGACTAGCGGGAGTAGAGCAGTTCTTC
CDR3 protein: CAISDQLGLAGVEQFF

J gene: TRBJ2-1
D gene: TRBD2
clone size: .
V gene: TRBV7-9
CDR3 DNA: TGTGCCAGCAGCTTAGAGCGGGGGGGCCGGAATGAGCAGTTCTTC
CDR3 protein: CASSLERGGRNEQFF

J gene: TRBJ2-3
D gene: TRBD2
clone size: .
V gene: TRBV30
CDR3 DNA: TGTGCCTGGAGTGGACTAGCGGGCACCAGCACAGATACGCAGTATTTT
CDR3 protein: CAWSGLAGTSTDTQYF

J gene: TRBJ2-2
D gene: .
clone size: .
V gene: TRBV18
CDR3 DNA: TGTGCCAGCTCACCAAATGTCGGAGGGGTTCGTCGCACCGGGGAGCTGTTTTTT
CDR3 protein: CASSPNVGGVRRTGELFF

J gene: TRBJ1-6
D gene: .
clone size: few
V gene: TRBV18
CDR3 DNA: TGTGCCAGCTCACCGACAGATCTGAATTCACCCCTCCACTTT
CDR3 protein: CASSPTDLNSPLHF

J gene: TRBJ2-6
D gene: .
clone size: .
V gene: TRBV14
CDR3 DNA: TGTGCCAGCAGCCAAGATCGGCGGGGTCGAAGGATCTCTGGGGCCAACGTCCTGACTTTC
CDR3 protein: CASSQDRRGRRISGANVLTF